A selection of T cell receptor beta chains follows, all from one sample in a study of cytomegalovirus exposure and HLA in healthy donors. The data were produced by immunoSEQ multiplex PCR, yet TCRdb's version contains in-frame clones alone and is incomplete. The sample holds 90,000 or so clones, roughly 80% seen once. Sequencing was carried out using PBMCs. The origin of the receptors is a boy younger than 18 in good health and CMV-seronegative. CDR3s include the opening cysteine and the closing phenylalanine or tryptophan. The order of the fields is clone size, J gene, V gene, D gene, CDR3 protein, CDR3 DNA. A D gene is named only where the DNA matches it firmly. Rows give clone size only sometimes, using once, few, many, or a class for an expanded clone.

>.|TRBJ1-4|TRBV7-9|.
CASRGVSNEKLFF
TGTGCCAGCAGAGGGGTTTCTAATGAAAAACTGTTTTTT
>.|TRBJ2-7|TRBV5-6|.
CASSFRVGPYEQYF
TGTGCCAGCAGCTTTAGGGTGGGGCCCTACGAGCAGTACTTC
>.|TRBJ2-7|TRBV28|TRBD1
CASGTGKPYEQYF
TGTGCCAGCGGGACAGGGAAACCGTACGAGCAGTACTTC
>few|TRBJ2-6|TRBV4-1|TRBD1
CASSRVTGPGANVLTF
TGCGCCAGCAGCCGAGTGACAGGGCCCGGGGCCAACGTCCTGACTTTC
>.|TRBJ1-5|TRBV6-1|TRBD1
CASSDEPQTGGQPQHF
TGTGCCAGCAGTGACGAGCCTCAGACAGGGGGTCAGCCCCAGCATTTT
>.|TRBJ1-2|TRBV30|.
CAWMEDYGYTF
TGTGCCTGGATGGAGGACTATGGCTACACCTTC
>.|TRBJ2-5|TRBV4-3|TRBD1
CASSQVGTGPETQYF
TGCGCCAGCAGCCAAGTTGGGACAGGGCCAGAGACCCAGTACTTC
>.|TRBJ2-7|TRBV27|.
CASSLTGSYEQYF
TGTGCCAGCAGTTTGACTGGTTCCTACGAGCAGTACTTC
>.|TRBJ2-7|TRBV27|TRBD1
CASSSPGQSYEQYF
TGTGCCAGCAGCTCGCCGGGACAGTCCTACGAGCAGTACTTC
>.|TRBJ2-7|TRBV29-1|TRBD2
CSVVISGFSYEQYF
TGCAGCGTGGTTATTAGCGGGTTCTCCTACGAGCAGTACTTC
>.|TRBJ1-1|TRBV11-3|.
CASSLQANTEAFF
TGTGCCAGCAGTCTTCAGGCGAACACTGAAGCTTTCTTT
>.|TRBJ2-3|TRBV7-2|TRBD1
CASSLAFLGGPSTDTQYF
TGTGCCAGCAGCTTAGCTTTCCTAGGGGGCCCTAGCACAGATACGCAGTATTTT
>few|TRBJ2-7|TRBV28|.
CATRGSYYEQYF
TGTGCCACCAGGGGTAGCTATTACGAGCAGTACTTC
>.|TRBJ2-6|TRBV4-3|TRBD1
CASSQRTGSGANVLTF
TGCGCCAGCAGCCAACGGACAGGCTCTGGGGCCAACGTCCTGACTTTC
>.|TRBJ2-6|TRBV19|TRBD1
CASRRQGPPNVLTF
TGTGCCAGTAGGAGACAGGGGCCCCCTAACGTCCTGACTTTC
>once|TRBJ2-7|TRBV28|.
CASSLGAGTYEQYF
TGTGCCAGCAGCCTAGGGGCCGGAACCTACGAGCAGTACTTC
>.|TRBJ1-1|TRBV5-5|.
CASSLFRGTEAFF
TGTGCCAGCAGCTTGTTTCGGGGAACTGAAGCTTTCTTT
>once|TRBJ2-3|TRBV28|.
CASSFDSYTDTQYF
TGTGCCAGCAGTTTTGACAGTTACACAGATACGCAGTATTTT
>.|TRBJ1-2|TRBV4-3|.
CASSQDVTGESSNYGYTF
TGCGCCAGCAGCCAAGATGTGACAGGCGAATCCTCTAACTATGGCTACACCTTC
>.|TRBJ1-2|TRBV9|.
CASSGRSVEGYTF
TGTGCCAGCAGCGGCCGGTCTGTAGAGGGCTACACCTTC
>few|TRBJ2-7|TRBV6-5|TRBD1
CASRDRAYEQYF
TGTGCCAGCCGGGACAGAGCCTACGAGCAGTACTTC
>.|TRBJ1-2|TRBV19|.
CASRQQQGAFYGYTF
TGTGCCAGTAGACAACAACAGGGCGCTTTCTATGGCTACACCTTC
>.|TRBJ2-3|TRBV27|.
CASSLYGLVDTQYF
TGTGCCAGCAGTTTATATGGGCTTGTGGATACGCAGTATTTT
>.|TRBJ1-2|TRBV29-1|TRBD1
CSAAQGSYGYTF
TGCAGCGCCGCACAGGGGTCCTATGGCTACACCTTC
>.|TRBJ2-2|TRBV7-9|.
CASSRDLNTGELFF
TGTGCCAGCAGCCGGGACTTGAACACCGGGGAGCTGTTTTTT
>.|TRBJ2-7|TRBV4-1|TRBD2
CASSPRLAGATYEQYF
TGCGCCAGCAGCCCTAGACTAGCGGGAGCCACCTACGAGCAGTACTTC
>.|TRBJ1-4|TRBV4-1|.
CASSHGQIIRANEKLFF
TGCGCCAGCAGCCACGGACAAATCATAAGGGCTAATGAAAAACTGTTTTTT
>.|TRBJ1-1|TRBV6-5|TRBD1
CASSFRDREAEAFF
TGTGCCAGCAGTTTCCGGGACAGAGAGGCTGAAGCTTTCTTT
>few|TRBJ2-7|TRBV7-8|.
CASSLDGTLIYEQYF
TGTGCCAGCAGCTTAGATGGGACTCTTATCTACGAGCAGTACTTC